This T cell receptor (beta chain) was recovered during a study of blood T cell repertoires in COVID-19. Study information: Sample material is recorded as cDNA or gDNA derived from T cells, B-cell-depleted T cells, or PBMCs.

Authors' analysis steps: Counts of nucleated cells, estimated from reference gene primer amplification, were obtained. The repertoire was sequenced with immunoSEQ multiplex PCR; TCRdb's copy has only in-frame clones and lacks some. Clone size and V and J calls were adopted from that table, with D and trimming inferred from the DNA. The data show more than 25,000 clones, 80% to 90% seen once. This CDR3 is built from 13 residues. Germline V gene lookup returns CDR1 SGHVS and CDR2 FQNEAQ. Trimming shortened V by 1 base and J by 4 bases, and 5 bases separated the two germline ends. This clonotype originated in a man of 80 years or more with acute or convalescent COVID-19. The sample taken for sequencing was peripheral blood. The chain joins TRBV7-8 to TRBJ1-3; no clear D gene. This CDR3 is CASSLDRGNTIYF. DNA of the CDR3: TGTGCCAGCAGCTTAGATCGGGGAAACACCATATATTTT.